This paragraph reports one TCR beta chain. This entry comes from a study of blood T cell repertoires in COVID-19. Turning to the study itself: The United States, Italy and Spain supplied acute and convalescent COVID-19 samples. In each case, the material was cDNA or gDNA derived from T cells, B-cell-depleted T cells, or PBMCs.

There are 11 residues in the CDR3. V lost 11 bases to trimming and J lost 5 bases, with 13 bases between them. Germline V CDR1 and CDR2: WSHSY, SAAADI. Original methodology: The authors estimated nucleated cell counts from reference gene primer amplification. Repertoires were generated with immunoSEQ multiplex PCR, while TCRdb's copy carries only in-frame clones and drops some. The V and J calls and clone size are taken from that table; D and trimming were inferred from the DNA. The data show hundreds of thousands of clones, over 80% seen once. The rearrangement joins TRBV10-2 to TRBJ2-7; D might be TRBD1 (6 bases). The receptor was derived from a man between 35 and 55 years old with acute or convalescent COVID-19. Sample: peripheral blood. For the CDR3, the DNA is TGCGCCGCCGGTGGGGACAACGAGCAGTACTTC. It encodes CAAGGDNEQYF.